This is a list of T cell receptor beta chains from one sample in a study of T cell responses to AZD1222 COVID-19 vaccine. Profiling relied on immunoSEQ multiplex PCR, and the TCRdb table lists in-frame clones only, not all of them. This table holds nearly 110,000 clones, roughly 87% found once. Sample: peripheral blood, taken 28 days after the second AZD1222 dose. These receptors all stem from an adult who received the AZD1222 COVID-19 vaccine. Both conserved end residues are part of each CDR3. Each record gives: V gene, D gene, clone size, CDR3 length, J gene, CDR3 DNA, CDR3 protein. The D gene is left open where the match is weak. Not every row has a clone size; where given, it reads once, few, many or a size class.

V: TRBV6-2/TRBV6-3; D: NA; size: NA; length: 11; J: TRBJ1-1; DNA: TGTGCCAGCAGTCCAGGCACTGAAGCTTTCTTT; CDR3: CASSPGTEAFF
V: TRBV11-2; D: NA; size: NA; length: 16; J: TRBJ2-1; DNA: TGTGCCAGCAGCTTAGTCGGCAGGGCTGGAGGGGATGAGCAGTTCTTC; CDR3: CASSLVGRAGGDEQFF
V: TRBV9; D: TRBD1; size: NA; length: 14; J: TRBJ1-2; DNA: TGTGCCAGCAGCGTCTCACAGGGGGACTATGGCTACACCTTC; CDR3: CASSVSQGDYGYTF
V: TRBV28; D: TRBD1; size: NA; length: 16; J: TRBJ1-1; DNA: TGTGCCAGCAGCCTCAGGGAGGGACAGTTGAACACTGAAGCTTTCTTT; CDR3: CASSLREGQLNTEAFF
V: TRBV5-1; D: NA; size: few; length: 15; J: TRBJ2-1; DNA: TGCGCCAGCAGCTTGGCTAGCAGCTCCTACAATGAGCAGTTCTTC; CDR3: CASSLASSSYNEQFF
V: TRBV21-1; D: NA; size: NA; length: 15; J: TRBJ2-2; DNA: TGTGCCAGCAGCCCTTGGTATGCCGACACCGGGGAGCTGTTTTTT; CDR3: CASSPWYADTGELFF
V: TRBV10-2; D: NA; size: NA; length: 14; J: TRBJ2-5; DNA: TGCGCCAGCAGTGATGGCAAGGGCCGAGAGACCCAGTACTTC; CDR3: CASSDGKGRETQYF
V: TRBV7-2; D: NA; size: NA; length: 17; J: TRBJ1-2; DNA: TGTGCCAGCATCTGGACCTGGTCGGCACAAGGGGACTATGGCTACACCTTC; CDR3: CASIWTWSAQGDYGYTF
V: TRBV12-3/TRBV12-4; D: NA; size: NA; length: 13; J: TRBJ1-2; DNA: TGTGCCAGCACCCCCGACGGACGCTATGGCTACACCTTC; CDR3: CASTPDGRYGYTF
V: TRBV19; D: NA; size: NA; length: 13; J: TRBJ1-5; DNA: TGTGCCAGTAGTCGGGGCCAGGGGAGTCCCCAGCATTTT; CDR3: CASSRGQGSPQHF
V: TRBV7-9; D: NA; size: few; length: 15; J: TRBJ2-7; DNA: TGTGCCAGCAGTTCAGTCAGTACTAGGTCCTACGAGCAGTACTTC; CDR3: CASSSVSTRSYEQYF
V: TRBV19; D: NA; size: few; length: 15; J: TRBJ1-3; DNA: TGTGCCAGTACCCGAGCGGTAATTCCTGGAAACACCATATATTTT; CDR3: CASTRAVIPGNTIYF
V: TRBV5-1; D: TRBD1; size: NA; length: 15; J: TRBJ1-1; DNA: TGCGCCAGCAGCTCCGGACAGGCCGGATTGCATGGAGCTTTCTTT; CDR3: CASSSGQAGLHGAFF
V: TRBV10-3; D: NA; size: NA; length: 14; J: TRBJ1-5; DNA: TGTGCCATCAGTGATTTGGGAGACAATCAGCCCCAGCATTTT; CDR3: CAISDLGDNQPQHF
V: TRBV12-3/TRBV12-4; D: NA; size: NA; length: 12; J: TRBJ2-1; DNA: TGTGCCAGCGCGGATCGAGCCGCGGAGCAGTTCTTC; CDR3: CASADRAAEQFF
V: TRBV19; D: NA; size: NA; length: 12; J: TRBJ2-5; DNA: TGTGCCAGTAGTACAGTGGGTGAGACCCAGTACTTC; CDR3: CASSTVGETQYF
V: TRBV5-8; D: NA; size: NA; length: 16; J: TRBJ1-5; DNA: TGTGCCAGCAGCTTGGTTGGCAGGGTGTCCAATCAGCCCCAGCATTTT; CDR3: CASSLVGRVSNQPQHF
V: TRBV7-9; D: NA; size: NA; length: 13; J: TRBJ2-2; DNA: TGTGCCAGCAGCTTAAAGGGGAACGGGGAGCTGTTTTTT; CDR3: CASSLKGNGELFF
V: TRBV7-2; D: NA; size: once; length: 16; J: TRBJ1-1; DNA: TGTGCCAGCAGCTTAGGAGGGGGAGGAGTGGGCGCCGAAGCTTTCTTT; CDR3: CASSLGGGGVGAEAFF
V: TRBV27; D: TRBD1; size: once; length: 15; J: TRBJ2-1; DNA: TGTGCCAGCAGTCTGGGACAGGAATTCTACAATGAGCAGTTCTTC; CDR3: CASSLGQEFYNEQFF
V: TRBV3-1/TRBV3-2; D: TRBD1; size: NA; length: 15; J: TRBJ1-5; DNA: TGTGCCAGCAGCCAGGACAGGGGCGGAAATCAGCCCCAGCATTTT; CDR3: CASSQDRGGNQPQHF
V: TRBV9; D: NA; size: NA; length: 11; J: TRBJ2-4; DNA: TGTGCCAGCAGCGTAGGGGGCGTTCAGTACTTC; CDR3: CASSVGGVQYF
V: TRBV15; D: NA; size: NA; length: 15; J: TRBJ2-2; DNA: TGTGCCACCAGCAGAGAGGCGGTCGGGACCGGGGAGCTGTTTTTT; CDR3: CATSREAVGTGELFF
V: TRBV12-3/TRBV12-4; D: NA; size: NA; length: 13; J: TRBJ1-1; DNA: TGTGCCAGCAGCCCCTCATGGGGGACTGAAGCTTTCTTT; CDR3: CASSPSWGTEAFF
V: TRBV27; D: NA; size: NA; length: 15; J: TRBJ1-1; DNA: TGTGCCAGCAGTTTATCGCGACGGGCAAACACTGAAGCTTTCTTT; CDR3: CASSLSRRANTEAFF
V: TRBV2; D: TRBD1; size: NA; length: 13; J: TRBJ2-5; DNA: TGTGCCAGCAGTGGAGGGGGCCGGGAGACCCAGTACTTC; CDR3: CASSGGGRETQYF
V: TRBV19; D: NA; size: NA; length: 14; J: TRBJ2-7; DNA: TGTGCCAGTAGTCCCTCAGAGTTGGGCTACGAGCAGTACTTC; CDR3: CASSPSELGYEQYF
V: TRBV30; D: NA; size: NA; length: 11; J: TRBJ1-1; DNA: TGTGCCTGGAGTAGGATCACTGAAGCTTTCTTT; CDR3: CAWSRITEAFF
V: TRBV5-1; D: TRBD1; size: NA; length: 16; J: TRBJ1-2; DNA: TGCGCCAGCAGGGCAGGACAGGGGTTGAATAACTATGGCTACACCTTC; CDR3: CASRAGQGLNNYGYTF
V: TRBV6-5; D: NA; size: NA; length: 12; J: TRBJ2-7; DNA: TGTGCCAGCAGTTACACCGGACACGAGCAGTACTTC; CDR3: CASSYTGHEQYF
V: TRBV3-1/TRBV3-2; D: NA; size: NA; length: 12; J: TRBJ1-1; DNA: TGTGCCAGCAGCTCCGAAGTGGCTGAAGCTTTCTTT; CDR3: CASSSEVAEAFF
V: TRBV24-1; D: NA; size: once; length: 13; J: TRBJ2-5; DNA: TGTGCCACCAGTGACACCGGTAGGTCGGACCAGTACTTC; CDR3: CATSDTGRSDQYF
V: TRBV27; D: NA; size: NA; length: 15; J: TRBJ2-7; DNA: TGTGCCAGCAGTTTATCGAGTTTAAGGGACTACGAGCAGTACTTC; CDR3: CASSLSSLRDYEQYF
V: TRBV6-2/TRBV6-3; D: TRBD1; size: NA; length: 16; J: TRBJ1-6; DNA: TGTGCCAGCAGTTACGCGACCGGGACAGGCCTGGCGCCCCTCCACTTT; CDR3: CASSYATGTGLAPLHF
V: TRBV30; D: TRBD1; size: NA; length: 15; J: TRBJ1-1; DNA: TGTGCCTGGACCCGTATATCCGGGACAGGGGCTGAAGCTTTCTTT; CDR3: CAWTRISGTGAEAFF
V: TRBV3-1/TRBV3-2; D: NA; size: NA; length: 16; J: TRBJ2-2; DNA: TGTGCCAGCAGCCCCAGGAGGAGACCTAACACCGGGGAGCTGTTTTTT; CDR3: CASSPRRRPNTGELFF
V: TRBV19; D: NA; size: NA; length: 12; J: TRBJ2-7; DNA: TGTGCCAGTAGTATAGAGCGCGGCGAGCAGTACTTC; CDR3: CASSIERGEQYF
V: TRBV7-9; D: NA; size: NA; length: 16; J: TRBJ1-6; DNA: TGTGCCAGCAGCCCAGCACGTCCGAACCCTCTTTCACCCCTCCACTTT; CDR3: CASSPARPNPLSPLHF
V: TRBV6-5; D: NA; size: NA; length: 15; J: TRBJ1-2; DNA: TGTGCCAGCACCCCCGGGGCGACTGCGAGCTATGGCTACACCTTC; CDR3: CASTPGATASYGYTF
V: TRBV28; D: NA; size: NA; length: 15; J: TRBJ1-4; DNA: TGTGCCAGCAGGGCTGGCGGTGCACAGGGTGAAAAACTGTTTTTT; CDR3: CASRAGGAQGEKLFF
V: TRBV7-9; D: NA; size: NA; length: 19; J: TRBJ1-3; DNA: TGTGCCAGCAGCGCAATCATGGCCCAGGGGAACGCGTCTGGAAACACCATATATTTT; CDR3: CASSAIMAQGNASGNTIYF
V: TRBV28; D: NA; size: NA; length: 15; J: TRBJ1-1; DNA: TGTGCCAGCAGTCCCCCCTCCGGACAAAACACTGAAGCTTTCTTT; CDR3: CASSPPSGQNTEAFF
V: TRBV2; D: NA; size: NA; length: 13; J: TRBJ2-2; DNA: TGTGCCAGCAGGGGCCAGGGTGCCGGGGAGCTGTTTTTT; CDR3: CASRGQGAGELFF
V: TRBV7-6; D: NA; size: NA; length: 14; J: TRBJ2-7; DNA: TGTGCCAGCAGCTCAAGACTCGATGGATACGAGCAGTACTTC; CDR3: CASSSRLDGYEQYF
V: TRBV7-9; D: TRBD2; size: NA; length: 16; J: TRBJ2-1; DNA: TGTGCCAGCAGCTTTACCGAGATAGCGGGGGGAAATGAGCAGTTCTTC; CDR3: CASSFTEIAGGNEQFF
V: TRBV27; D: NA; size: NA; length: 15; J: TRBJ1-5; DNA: TGTGCCAGCAGTCCAACTGCAGGTCTCGGTCAGCCCCAGCATTTT; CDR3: CASSPTAGLGQPQHF
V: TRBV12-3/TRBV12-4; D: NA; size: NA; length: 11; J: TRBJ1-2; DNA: TGTGCCAGCAGCCCGGGAGGAGGCTACACCTTC; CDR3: CASSPGGGYTF
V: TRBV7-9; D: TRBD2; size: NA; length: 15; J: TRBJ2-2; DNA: TGTGCCAGCAGCTTACGACTAGCGGGGACCGGGGAGCTGTTTTTT; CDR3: CASSLRLAGTGELFF
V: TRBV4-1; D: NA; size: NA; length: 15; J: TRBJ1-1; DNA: TGCGCCAGCAGCCTTGAGAAGGGCCGGTACACTGAAGCTTTCTTT; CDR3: CASSLEKGRYTEAFF
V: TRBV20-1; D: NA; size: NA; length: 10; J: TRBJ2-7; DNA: TGCAGTGCTGCCGATTACGAGCAGTACTTC; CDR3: CSAADYEQYF
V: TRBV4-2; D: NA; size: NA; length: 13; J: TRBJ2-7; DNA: TGTGCCAGCAGCCAGGATACCAGGGCCGAGCAGTACTTC; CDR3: CASSQDTRAEQYF